Reported below is one T cell receptor beta chain. The source of the sample is a study of shared T cell receptors in the human thymus. V lost 7 bases to trimming and J lost 8 bases; unmatched junction nucleotides: 19. Germline CDR1 is MRHNA and CDR2 is SNTAGT. The CDR3 runs 16 residues. TCRdb's copy holds only in-frame clones and misses some; the assay was immunoSEQ multiplex PCR. The sample has some 720,000 clones, more than 75% seen once. These same records also appear under a second study, on human thymus T cells.

The sample consisted of thymocytes. This TCR came from a boy under two years old with a congenital heart defect. V and J are TRBV6-4 and TRBJ1-2; 7 nucleotides match TRBD1. CDR3 loop: CASNMGATGTSWGYTF. In DNA form, the CDR3 reads TGTGCCAGCAATATGGGAGCGACAGGGACTTCCTGGGGCTACACCTTC.